Following are 25 T cell receptor beta chains from one sample sequenced in a study of early T cells in non-severe SARS-CoV-2 infection. TCRdb recomputed calls from the 5' RACE reads with MiXCR, one row per CDR3 protein. The repertoire consists of 55,000 or so distinct CDR3 sequences, with 11% occurring once and the leading ten covering 10%. The sample was whole blood. The receptors shown here come from an adult who was a healthcare worker with PCR-confirmed SARS-CoV-2 infection or an uninfected control (not recorded which).

This clonotype has just a few counts. J is TRBJ2-2 and V is TRBV2; D not certain. Germline values: CDR1 SNHLY, CDR2 FYNNEI. Trimming took off 3 bases at V and 4 bases at J, with 15 bases between the two ends. The CDR3 runs 16 residues. The CDR3 is CASSDIWSLGTGELFF. In nucleotides, the CDR3 is TGTGCCAGCAGTGATATTTGGTCCCTGGGCACCGGGGAGCTGTTTTTT.

The chain combines TRBV12-3 or TRBV12-4 with TRBJ2-4; 7 bases fit TRBD1. V was clipped by 6 bases and J by 0 bases; unmatched bases: 5. The CDR3 contains 15 residues. Here the CDR3 reads CASSQGVVAKNIQYF. CDR3 DNA sequence: TGTGCCAGCAGCCAGGGGGTTGTAGCCAAAAACATTCAGTACTTC.

This clonotype was recorded at least ten times. This chain joins TRBV28 and TRBJ1-1; D is ambiguous. The CDR3 contains 14 residues. CDR1 and CDR2 (germline): MDHEN, SYDVKM. The V gene lost 10 bases and the J gene lost 0 bases, with 15 bases spanning the gap. CDR3 bases: TGTGCCACCGGGGATGGGCAGGTGAACACTGAAGCTTTCTTT. Its translation is CATGDGQVNTEAFF.

This clonotype appeared many times. This rearrangement joins TRBV21-1 to TRBJ2-1; TRBD2, the table's D call, lacks a check against the DNA. TRBV21-1 has pseudogene status. The CDR3 consists of 14 residues. CDR3 region: CASSPRLAFGEQFF. DNA of the CDR3: TGTGCCAGCAGCCCAAGACTAGCCTTCGGCGAGCAGTTCTTC.

This clonotype was detected ten times or more. The chain carries TRBV6-1 and TRBJ2-5; TRBD2 is a possible D gene (5 bases). The V gene's germline CDR1 is MNHNS and CDR2 SASEGT. The CDR3 consists of 14 residues. V lost 7 bases and J lost 1, with 13 bases in between. The CDR3 DNA is TGTGCCAGCACCCCGCGGCGGGCCCAAGAGACCCAGTACTTC. Its translation is CASTPRRAQETQYF.

This clonotype was recorded at least ten times. The V call is TRBV6-1, the J call TRBJ1-5; D gene ambiguous. The germline gives CDR1 MNHNS, CDR2 SASEGT. The CDR3 is 14 amino acids. V was pared by 5 bases and J by 5 bases, with 13 bases between. The CDR3 DNA sequence: TGTGCCAGCAGTTTGGAAGCCTCAGATCAGCCCCAGCATTTT. Translated, it gives CASSLEASDQPQHF.

The CDR3 region is CASSPGGINQPQHF. CDR3 nucleotides: TGTGCCAGCAGTCCAGGGGGAATAAATCAGCCCCAGCATTTT. The J gene is TRBJ1-5, the V gene TRBV28, with TRBD1 matching over 7 bases. CDR1 is MDHEN and CDR2 is SYDVKM in the germline V gene. CDR3 length: 14 amino acids. Losses at the gene ends were 5 bases for V and 4 bases for J; bases not matched to a gene: 5.

In this sample, this clonotype turned up many times. J is TRBJ1-2 and V is TRBV9; 7 bases map to TRBD1. J gave up 1 base and V 0 bases, and 6 bases lay outside the gene matches. Germline V gene lookup returns CDR1 SGDLS and CDR2 YYNGEE. This CDR3 region has 16 residues. The CDR3 reads CASSVGGGDLNYGYTF. In DNA, the CDR3 is TGTGCCAGCAGCGTAGGAGGGGGCGATCTTAACTATGGCTACACCTTC.

This clonotype was detected ten times or more. The J gene is TRBJ2-7, the V gene TRBV6-5, with 12 bases that match TRBD2. CDR3 length: 15 residues. Germline CDR1 MNHEY, CDR2 SVGAGI. The V and J ends lost 6 bases and 2 bases, in that order; junction bases with no gene match: 5. In DNA form, the CDR3 reads TGTGCCAGCAGGCCTCCTAGCGGGAGGGCCTACGAGCAGTACTTC. The encoded protein is CASRPPSGRAYEQYF.

This clonotype was picked up many times. This chain links TRBV27 with TRBJ1-1, with D tentatively TRBD1 (6 bases). Trimming shortened V by 7 bases and J by 2 bases, and 14 bases separated the two germline ends. Germline V lookup: CDR1 MNHEY, CDR2 SMNVEV (reference sequence). This CDR3 has 14 residues. In DNA, the CDR3 is TGTGCCAGCACTAGGAGGGGGACAAACACTGAAGCTTTCTTT. It is translated as CASTRRGTNTEAFF.

This clonotype has a handful of counts. The V and J genes are TRBV27 and TRBJ2-7; TRBD2 might be the D (7 bases). The CDR3 length is 16 residues. V lost 3 bases, J lost 5 bases, and 20 bases lay in between. Germline V gives CDR1 MNHEY, CDR2 SMNVEV (reference sequence). CDR3 sequence: CASSFAGAVGFDEQYF. CDR3 DNA sequence: TGTGCCAGCAGTTTCGCGGGGGCAGTTGGGTTTGACGAGCAGTACTTC.

This clonotype was seen only a few times. The rearrangement joins TRBV5-5 to TRBJ2-7, with TRBD2 matching 9 bases. Trimming at V came to 4 bases and at J to 0 bases, leaving 5 bases not matched to a gene. The V gene's germline CDR1 is SGHKS and CDR2 YYEKEE (reference sequence). CDR3 length equals 15 residues. The CDR3: CASSASGVSSYEQYF. DNA of the CDR3: TGTGCCAGCAGCGCTAGCGGGGTAAGCTCCTACGAGCAGTACTTC.

This clonotype was picked up a small number of times. The chain combines TRBV7-2 with TRBJ2-7, with TRBD2 matching over 8 bases. Germline CDR1 SGHTA, CDR2 FQGNSA. The CDR3 length is 17 residues. Losses at the gene ends were 1 base for V and 7 bases for J; bases not matched to a gene: 15. The CDR3 bases are TGTGCCAGCAGCTTAGGACCCAAGCGGGGGCACCCTAGGGAGCAGTACTTC. It specifies CASSLGPKRGHPREQYF. The full variable domain, in which reference TRBV7-2 and TRBJ2-7 provide the parts outside the CDR3, is GAGVSQSPSNKVTEKGKDVELRCDPISGHTALYWYRQSLGQGLEFLIYFQGNSAPDKSGLPSDRFSAERTGGSVSTLTIQRTQQEDSAVYLCASSLGPKRGHPREQYFGPGTRLTVT.

V and J are TRBV5-6 and TRBJ1-1, with D possibly TRBD1 on 5 matching bases. V dropped 4 bases and J dropped 11 bases, with 15 bases sitting between them. The CDR3 has 12 residues. Germline loops: CDR1 SGHDT, CDR2 YYEEEE. The CDR3 region has the DNA TGTGCCAGCAGCCGAGGGGAACGCATCGCTTTCTTT. It encodes CASSRGERIAFF.

This chain connects TRBV28 to TRBJ2-3; D is ambiguous. V lost 3 bases to trimming and J lost 3 bases, with 7 bases between them. Per the germline V gene, CDR1 is MDHEN and CDR2 is SYDVKM. The CDR3 consists of 13 residues. CDR3 loop: CASSLIRTDTQYF. In DNA, the CDR3 is TGTGCCAGCAGTTTGATACGAACAGATACGCAGTATTTT.

This clonotype was counted only a few times. This chain uses TRBV9 with TRBJ2-5; 10 bases align to TRBD2. CDR3 size: 18 residues. V trimming: 0 bases; J trimming: 2 bases; junction bases outside the gene matches: 10. CDR1 is SGDLS and CDR2 is YYNGEE in the germline V gene. The CDR3 DNA sequence: TGTGCCAGCAGCGTAGAAGTGGGTGGACTAGCGGAGCAAGAGACCCAGTACTTC. The encoded protein is CASSVEVGGLAEQETQYF.

The table lists this clonotype with a few counts. This chain connects TRBV20-1 to TRBJ2-2; D is perhaps TRBD1 (6 bases). CDR3 size: 14 residues. CDR1 is DFQATT and CDR2 is SNEGSKA in the germline V gene (reference sequence). V dropped 5 bases and J dropped 7 bases, with 17 bases sitting between them. CDR3 amino acids: CSAELPRGNGELFF. CDR3 DNA: TGCAGTGCTGAGCTCCCCAGGGGTAACGGGGAGCTGTTTTTT.

This sequence joins TRBV28 and TRBJ2-7; D is ambiguous. The V and J ends lost 2 bases and 0 bases respectively, with 14 bases between them. The CDR3 totals 16 residues. Per the germline V gene, CDR1 is MDHEN and CDR2 is SYDVKM. In DNA form, the CDR3 reads TGTGCCAGCAGTTTAAACAGCCCTTGGGCCTCCTACGAGCAGTACTTC. Protein: CASSLNSPWASYEQYF.

The chain uses TRBV10-2 and TRBJ1-1, with TRBD1 as a possible D gene (5 bases). Deletions cut 4 bases from V and 3 bases from J, with 9 bases between. The CDR3 length is 13 residues. Germline CDR1 is WSHSY and CDR2 is SAAADI. Here the CDR3 reads CASSGGGDTEAFF. In nucleotides, the CDR3 is TGCGCCAGCAGTGGCGGGGGGGACACTGAAGCTTTCTTT.

This clonotype was counted many times. This chain's CDR3 is CASSQPGLTETQYF. CDR3 DNA sequence: TGTGCCAGCAGCCAACCGGGATTGACGGAGACCCAGTACTTC. The chain has TRBV4-2 and TRBJ2-5, with a weak D call TRBD2 (5 bases). Germline V lookup: CDR1 LGHNA, CDR2 YNFKEQ. V shed 2 bases and J shed 5 bases, with 12 bases lying between them. The CDR3 is made up of 14 amino acids.

V gene TRBV28 combines with J gene TRBJ2-1; D gene unclear. Germline lookup yields CDR1 MDHEN and CDR2 SYDVKM. This CDR3 is built from 14 residues. Trimming shortened V by 3 bases and J by 4 bases, and 10 bases separated the two germline ends. The CDR3 here is CASSLLNWYNEQFF. In DNA, the CDR3 is TGTGCCAGCAGTTTGCTCAACTGGTACAATGAGCAGTTCTTC.

The rearrangement uses TRBV7-9 and TRBJ1-4; D perhaps matches TRBD1 (5 bases). This CDR3 is built from 15 residues. V was clipped by 4 bases and J by 8 bases, with 17 bases between them. Germline assignment: CDR1 SEHNR and CDR2 FQNEAQ (reference sequence). The CDR3 is CASSSPQGPREKLFF. Here the CDR3 DNA reads TGTGCCAGCAGCTCCCCCCAGGGACCCAGGGAAAAACTGTTTTTT.

In its sample, this clonotype was seen many times. CDR3 in amino acids: CSARVLEGSSYNEQFF. CDR3 coding DNA: TGCAGTGCTAGAGTTCTGGAGGGCTCGTCATACAATGAGCAGTTCTTC. The rearrangement uses TRBV20-1 and TRBJ2-1, with D maybe TRBD2 (6 bases). The V and J ends lost 1 base and 4 bases respectively, with 17 bases between them. CDR1 and CDR2 from the germline V gene are DFQATT and SNEGSKA (reference sequence). This CDR3 contains 16 residues.

The V and J genes are TRBV29-1 and TRBJ2-2; 14 bases map to TRBD2. V shed 8 bases and J 9 bases; nucleotides not matched to a gene: 8. Germline V lookup: CDR1 SQVTM, CDR2 ANQGSEA. The CDR3 length is 14 residues. Here the CDR3 DNA reads TGCAGCATCTCCGGGACTAGCGGGAGCCGGGAGCTGTTTTTT. Translating gives CSISGTSGSRELFF.

This clonotype occurred a few times. The CDR3 nucleotides are TGTGCCAGCATCCTGTCGACAGGTAGCCAAGAGACCCAGTACTTC. This encodes CASILSTGSQETQYF. This chain joins TRBV5-6 and TRBJ2-5; tentative D call: TRBD1 (6 bases). The length of the CDR3 is 15 residues. Germline CDR1 reads SGHDT; CDR2 reads YYEEEE. Deletions cut 6 bases from V and 1 base from J, with 16 bases between.